Given below is one TCR beta chain in context. The antigen remains undetermined. The CDR3 has 13 amino acids. Germline CDR1 is MNHEY and CDR2 is SVGAGI. The ends were cut back, 2 bases at V and 5 bases at J, with 9 bases in the middle. The protocol was immunoSEQ multiplex PCR, while the TCRdb copy is restricted to in-frame clones and leaves out a portion. The sample lists about 36,000 clones, about 81% seen once, with 22% in the top ten. The data are from a study of OX40 agonist ivuxolimab in advanced cancers. Points from the study as a whole: More expanded clones were seen, on average, in CD8+ T cells than in CD4+.

Here the sequenced sample was CD4+ or CD8+ T cells sorted from blood, taken in a trial of the OX40 agonist ivuxolimab. The chain recombines TRBV6-5 with TRBJ1-1, with D maybe TRBD1 (6 bases). The sequence was collected from an adult with an advanced solid tumor such as melanoma, head and neck, liver or kidney cancer. The CDR3: CASSYQGSTEAFF. The CDR3 bases are TGTGCCAGCAGTTACCAGGGGTCGACTGAAGCTTTCTTT.